Below, 17 T cell receptor beta chains from the same sample are listed, as sequenced in a study of T cells in Graves' hyperthyroidism and ophthalmopathy. RNA transcripts served as the template for amplifying TCR beta CDR3 regions. HTBI primers were employed in a first-round RT-PCR of the TCR CDR3. TCRdb re-derived calls from the multiplex PCR reads in MiXCR, one entry per CDR3 protein. The sample holds hundreds of thousands of distinct CDR3 sequences, about a sixth seen once. Sequenced: blood. The receptor set was obtained from a woman aged 55-69 years with Graves' ophthalmopathy.

This clonotype was detected many times. This chain connects TRBV7-8 to TRBJ2-2, with D hard to call. V lost 5 bases, J lost 7 bases, and 11 bases lay in between. CDR3 length: 13 residues. Germline V gene sequence: CDR1 SGHVS, CDR2 FQNEAQ. The CDR3 nucleotides read TGTGCCAGCAGCCCCCATGTCCGCGGGGAGCTGTTTTTT. Translated: CASSPHVRGELFF.

This clonotype occurred many times. This chain uses TRBV5-5 with TRBJ2-7; D unclear. Trimming pared 2 bases from V and 3 bases from J, leaving 9 bases between. CDR3 length: 13 residues. From germline, CDR1 is SGHKS and CDR2 YYEKEE (reference sequence). The CDR3 coding sequence is TGTGCCAGCAGCTTAACCGTTGTCTACGAGCAGTACTTC. This translates into CASSLTVVYEQYF.

This clonotype was counted only a few times. This rearrangement joins TRBV6-5 to TRBJ1-2; D is undetermined. CDR3 length equals 15 residues. Germline lookup yields CDR1 MNHEY and CDR2 SVGAGI. V was shortened by 3 bases and J by 1 base, with 12 bases between the two germline ends. The CDR3 sequence: CASSYGETINYGYTF. CDR3 nucleotides: TGTGCCAGCAGTTATGGGGAGACAATTAACTATGGCTACACCTTC.

J is TRBJ2-2 and V is TRBV20-1; 7 nucleotides align to TRBD1. V shed 6 bases and J 7 bases; nucleotides not matched to a gene: 5. Germline assignment: CDR1 DFQATT and CDR2 SNEGSKA (reference sequence). The CDR3 has 12 amino acids. The CDR3, as DNA: TGCAGTGCCAGACAGGGTATCGGGGAGCTGTTTTTT. Amino acid sequence: CSARQGIGELFF.

The table lists this clonotype with many counts. This chain links TRBV20-1 with TRBJ1-5; 9 nucleotides match TRBD1. The germline V gene encodes CDR1 DFQATT and CDR2 SNEGSKA (reference sequence). V was clipped by 6 bases and J by 5 bases; unmatched bases: 8. The CDR3 covers 14 residues. The CDR3 DNA follows: TGCAGTGCGATTGGACAGGGGTATGATCAGCCCCAGCATTTT. The encoded protein is CSAIGQGYDQPQHF.

This clonotype has a count of ten or more. The V gene is TRBV12-3 or TRBV12-4, the J gene TRBJ2-7, with 9 bases matching TRBD1. V dropped 7 bases and J dropped 0; count of bases not matched to a gene: 10. This CDR3 region has 16 residues. The CDR3 protein is CASMRGTGLSSYEQYF. In DNA form, the CDR3 reads TGTGCCAGCATGAGGGGGACAGGGCTTAGCTCCTACGAGCAGTACTTC.

This clonotype was seen more than once but under ten times. The genes are TRBV7-9 and TRBJ1-1; D gene uncertain. The CDR3 runs to 20 residues. Germline V gene lookup returns CDR1 SEHNR and CDR2 FQNEAQ (reference sequence). Trimming took 1 base from V and 0 from J, leaving 24 bases between them. Here the CDR3 DNA reads TGTGCCAGCAGCTTAGGTTTGATGAGTCGTGCACCCTATTTGAACACTGAAGCTTTCTTT. Translated, it gives CASSLGLMSRAPYLNTEAFF.

In its sample, this clonotype was seen many times. The chain combines TRBV5-6 with TRBJ1-2; D perhaps matches TRBD1 (6 bases). The CDR3 runs 14 residues. Germline CDR1 and CDR2: SGHDT and YYEEEE. Trimming cost V 1 base and J 3 bases, with 10 bases left between them. In DNA form, the CDR3 reads TGTGCCAGCAGCTTGCCGGGGGGCGACTATGGCTACACCTTC. Translated, it gives CASSLPGGDYGYTF.

This clonotype was seen repeatedly, ten times or more. The J gene is TRBJ1-5, the V gene TRBV7-2; weak D call: TRBD1 (6 bases). The germline V and J ends were trimmed by 3 bases and 11 bases, with 17 bases remaining between them. CDR1 is SGHTA, CDR2 FQGNSA, per germline. There are 14 residues in the CDR3. Here the CDR3 reads CASSFRQGRSAQHF. The CDR3, as DNA: TGTGCCAGCAGCTTTCGGCAGGGGCGCTCAGCCCAGCATTTT. The whole variable domain, filled in from reference TRBV7-2 and TRBJ1-5, reads GAGVSQSPSNKVTEKGKDVELRCDPISGHTALYWYRQSLGQGLEFLIYFQGNSAPDKSGLPSDRFSAERTGGSVSTLTIQRTQQEDSAVYLCASSFRQGRSAQHFGDGTRLSIL.

This clonotype has more than one count but fewer than ten. The chain recombines TRBV6-1 with TRBJ2-3, with 9 nucleotides matching TRBD2. The CDR3 runs to 16 residues. Germline assignment: CDR1 MNHNS and CDR2 SASEGT. V trimming: 5 bases; J trimming: 0 bases; junction bases outside the gene matches: 6. The CDR3 nucleotides read TGTGCCAGCAGTACTATAGCGGGGGCTAGCACAGATACGCAGTATTTT. Protein product: CASSTIAGASTDTQYF.

The chain uses TRBV2 and TRBJ1-1; D is uncertain. Per germline, CDR1 SNHLY and CDR2 FYNNEI. The CDR3 length is 13 residues. V lost 4 bases to trimming and J lost 3 bases, with 9 bases between them. The CDR3 region has the DNA TGTGCCAGCAGTGGTCTGGGGTACACTGAAGCTTTCTTT. Its translation is CASSGLGYTEAFF.

V is TRBV4-2 and J is TRBJ1-2; D is unclear. The CDR3 loop spans 16 amino acids. Germline V gives CDR1 LGHNA, CDR2 YNFKEQ. V lost 0 bases to trimming and J lost 0 bases, with 11 bases between them. In DNA form, the CDR3 reads TGTGCCAGCAGCCAAGAGGGATCCCGAGCTAACTATGGCTACACCTTC. Translating it yields CASSQEGSRANYGYTF.

This clonotype has ten or more counts. J is TRBJ2-1 and V is TRBV12-3 or TRBV12-4; TRBD1 agrees at 8 bases. V gave up 5 bases and J gave up 4 bases; unmatched junction bases: 13. The CDR3 spans 17 residues. CDR3 protein: CASSLYGGDRSYNEQFF. CDR3 coding DNA: TGTGCCAGCAGTCTCTATGGAGGGGACAGGAGTTACAATGAGCAGTTCTTC.

The rearrangement links TRBV27 to TRBJ2-3; 13 nucleotides agree with TRBD2. Germline V gene sequence: CDR1 MNHEY, CDR2 SMNVEV (reference sequence). J gave up 2 bases and V 3 bases, and 5 bases lay outside the gene matches. The CDR3 loop spans 17 amino acids. The CDR3 nucleotides read TGTGCCAGCAGTTTTATAGGGACTAGCGGGGACACAGATACGCAGTATTTT. Translating it yields CASSFIGTSGDTDTQYF.

This clonotype has a single count. A read error may account for a junction end that differs from germline. The chain couples TRBV5-1 to TRBJ2-1, with D perhaps being TRBD1 or TRBD2 (5 bases each). CDR3 length: 16 residues. Germline V lookup: CDR1 SGHRS, CDR2 YFSETQ. The CDR3: CASSMGPGSSYNERFF. For the CDR3, the DNA is TGCGCCAGCAGCATGGGCCCAGGGAGCTCCTACAATGAGCGGTTCTTC.

This clonotype has only a few counts. The chain combines TRBV5-1 with TRBJ1-2; D not certain. The CDR3 totals 15 residues. V was clipped by 4 bases and J by 0 bases, with 13 bases between them. Germline V CDR1 and CDR2: SGHRS, YFSETQ. The DNA for the CDR3 is TGCGCCAGCAGCCTGGGGTGGGATACTAACTATGGCTACACCTTC. This gives the protein CASSLGWDTNYGYTF.

This clonotype was detected many times. V and J are TRBV12-5 and TRBJ1-1, with 7 bases identical to TRBD1. Germline CDR1 LGHNT, CDR2 FRNRAP. The CDR3 has 14 residues. Trimming cost V 6 bases and J 4 bases; bases outside gene matches: 8. CDR3 in amino acids: CASGLGGGFTEAFF. The CDR3 region has the DNA TGTGCTAGTGGACTTGGAGGGGGCTTCACTGAAGCTTTCTTT.